Each of the 10 T cell receptor beta chains below was sequenced from the same sample in a study of OX40 agonist ivuxolimab in advanced cancers. The data were produced by immunoSEQ multiplex PCR, yet TCRdb's version contains in-frame clones alone and is incomplete. The sample shows about 13,000 clones, roughly 69% of them seen only once. The sample in question was CD4+ or CD8+ T cells sorted from blood, obtained in a trial of the OX40 agonist ivuxolimab. Receptors were obtained from an adult with an advanced solid tumor such as melanoma, head and neck, liver or kidney cancer.

The V gene is TRBV28, the J gene TRBJ2-1; 9 bases map to TRBD1. Per the germline V gene, CDR1 is MDHEN and CDR2 is SYDVKM. The CDR3 has 16 residues. V gave up 4 bases and J gave up 7 bases; unmatched junction bases: 11. The CDR3 nucleotides are TGTGCCAGCAGTTCTACTCGACAGGGGGTTTGGAATGAGCAGTTCTTC. Translated, it gives CASSSTRQGVWNEQFF.

This clone was seen a single time. V gene TRBV7-2 combines with J gene TRBJ2-5; D possibly matches TRBD1 or TRBD2 (6 bases each). There are 14 residues in the CDR3. Trimming cost V 5 bases and J 11 bases, with 21 bases left between them. Germline values: CDR1 SGHTA, CDR2 FQGNSA. The CDR3 protein is CASSPWTGAGEQYF. The CDR3 nucleotides are TGTGCCAGCAGCCCTTGGACGGGGGCTGGGGAGCAGTACTTC.

V and J are TRBV28 and TRBJ1-1; tentatively, D is TRBD1 (5 bases). V was clipped by 3 bases and J by 4 bases, with 9 bases between them. There are 13 residues in the CDR3. CDR1 is MDHEN, CDR2 SYDVKM, per germline. The CDR3 nucleotides read TGTGCCAGCAGTTTTGGGGGGGTCACTGAAGCTTTCTTT. Protein: CASSFGGVTEAFF.

The V and J genes are TRBV27 and TRBJ2-1; D unclear. The CDR3 consists of 12 residues. Germline loops: CDR1 MNHEY, CDR2 SMNVEV (reference sequence). The V and J ends lost 0 bases and 6 bases respectively, with 3 bases between them. The CDR3 nucleotides are TGTGCCAGCAGTTTATCGGGCAATGAGCAGTTCTTC. Its protein is CASSLSGNEQFF.

This chain connects TRBV11-2 to TRBJ2-1, with unresolved D. The CDR3 is 13 residues long. V lost 4 bases and J lost 7, with 11 bases in between. The germline V gene encodes CDR1 SGHAT and CDR2 FQNNGV. As DNA, the CDR3 is TGTGCCAGCAGCTCGCTAGTGCGGAATGAGCAGTTCTTC. Translation gives CASSSLVRNEQFF. Variable domain in full (rest from reference TRBV11-2 and TRBJ2-1): EAGVAQSPRYKIIEKRQSVAFWCNPISGHATLYWYQQILGQGPKLLIQFQNNGVVDDSQLPKDRFSAERLKGVDSTLKIQPAKLEDSAVYLCASSSLVRNEQFFGPGTRLTVL.

This clone was counted only a few times. The rearrangement uses TRBV2 and TRBJ1-2; D gene unclear. This CDR3 has 15 amino acids. Germline CDR1 and CDR2: SNHLY and FYNNEI. Deletions cut 2 bases from V and 4 bases from J, with 14 bases between. In DNA, the CDR3 is TGTGCCAGCAGTGAATCCCTAGGGTCTGGCTATGGCTACACCTTC. Amino acid sequence: CASSESLGSGYGYTF.

This clone has a single count. The chain combines TRBV28 with TRBJ2-5; D call uncertain. CDR3 length: 15 residues. The V end lost 9 bases, the J end lost 0 bases, and 17 bases lay between the germline ends. Germline V CDR1 and CDR2: MDHEN, SYDVKM. In nucleotides, the CDR3 is TGTGCCAGTATATCTGGGTTTAGGAACCAAGAGACCCAGTACTTC. Translation: CASISGFRNQETQYF.

This clone was detected only a few times. The chain recombines TRBV7-2 with TRBJ2-2, with D perhaps matching TRBD1 or TRBD2 (5 bases each). Deletions cut 0 bases from V and 6 bases from J, with 8 bases between. The germline gives CDR1 SGHTA, CDR2 FQGNSA. There are 14 residues in the CDR3. The DNA for the CDR3 is TGTGCCAGCAGCTTAGCGCTGGGGGCCGGGGAGCTGTTTTTT. This encodes CASSLALGAGELFF.

The rearrangement uses TRBV27 and TRBJ2-7; TRBD2 might be the D (5 bases). CDR1 is MNHEY and CDR2 is SMNVEV in the germline V gene (reference sequence). The ends were cut back, 6 bases at V and 5 bases at J, with 8 bases in the middle. The CDR3 totals 11 residues. Written as DNA, the CDR3 is TGTGCCAGCAGCTTGCGGGACGAGCAGTACTTC. As protein: CASSLRDEQYF.

This clone was seen once. This sequence joins TRBV5-5 and TRBJ2-4, with D unclear. The V and J ends lost 0 bases and 9 bases respectively, with 4 bases between them. The CDR3 sequence is 11 residues long. Germline V gives CDR1 SGHKS, CDR2 YYEKEE (reference sequence). In nucleotides, the CDR3 is TGTGCCAGCAGCTTGGGGGGCATTCAGTACTTC. Its protein product is CASSLGGIQYF.